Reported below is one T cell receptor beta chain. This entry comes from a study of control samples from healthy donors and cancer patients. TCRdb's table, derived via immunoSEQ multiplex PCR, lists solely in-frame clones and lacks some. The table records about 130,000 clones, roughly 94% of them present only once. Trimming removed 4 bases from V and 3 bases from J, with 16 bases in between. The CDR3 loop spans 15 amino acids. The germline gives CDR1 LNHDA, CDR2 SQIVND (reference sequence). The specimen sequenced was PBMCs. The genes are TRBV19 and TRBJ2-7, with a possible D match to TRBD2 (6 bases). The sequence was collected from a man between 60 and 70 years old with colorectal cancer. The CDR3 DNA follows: TGTGCCAGTAGTACCTCGGACCTGGGGGGCTACGAGCAGTACTTC. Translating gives CASSTSDLGGYEQYF.